Shown below are 6 T cell receptor beta chains from a single sample sequenced in a study of T cell repertoires in cytomegalovirus infection. TCRdb re-called the reads with MiXCR, one entry per CDR3 protein. The repertoire holds fewer than 1,000,000 distinct CDR3 sequences, with approximately 31% as singletons. For these receptors, no antigen is known. This specimen was cultured CD8+ T cells from PBMCs, taken from culture after CMV antigen stimulation. All receptors derive from a human donor in good health (CMV status not recorded). Some clones in this sample may be carry-over from other donors' samples.

This clonotype has more than one count but fewer than ten. The chain recombines TRBV14 with TRBJ2-5; no clear D gene. Trimming pared 1 base from V and 2 bases from J, leaving 14 bases between. Germline values: CDR1 SGHDN, CDR2 FVKESK. The CDR3 spans 16 residues. CDR3 in DNA: TGTGCCAGCAGCCAAGCCCTTGAGGTGGGGCAAGAGACCCAGTACTTC. This encodes CASSQALEVGQETQYF.

This clonotype showed up just once. V usage is TRBV4-1 and J usage is TRBJ2-7; D is possibly TRBD2 (5 bases). The CDR3 has 16 residues. Germline V gives CDR1 MGHRA, CDR2 YSYEKL. V lost 1 base and J lost 0, with 13 bases in between. The CDR3 spells CASSQAVWERSYEQYF. In nucleotides, the CDR3 is TGCGCCAGCAGCCAAGCGGTTTGGGAGCGCTCCTACGAGCAGTACTTC.

This clonotype has at least ten counts. This chain joins TRBV7-6 and TRBJ2-1; D might be TRBD1 or TRBD2, each matching 6 bases. V lost 1 base and J lost 8, with 12 bases in between. This CDR3 region has 14 residues. Germline CDR1 and CDR2: SGHVS and FNYEAQ. CDR3 DNA sequence: TGTGCCAGCAGCTTAGAGAGGGGGGCCGATGAGCAGTTCTTC. Protein: CASSLERGADEQFF. Full variable domain (rest looked up from reference TRBV7-6 and TRBJ2-1): GAGVSQSPRYKVTKRGQDVALRCDPISGHVSLYWYRQALGQGPEFLTYFNYEAQQDKSGLPNDRFSAERPEGSISTLTIQRTEQRDSAMYRCASSLERGADEQFFGPGTRLTVL.

The CDR3: CASKSAGGSYEQYF. In nucleotides, the CDR3 is TGTGCCAGTAAATCTGCAGGGGGGTCCTACGAGCAGTACTTC. The V and J genes are TRBV19 and TRBJ2-7; D is perhaps TRBD1 (7 bases). CDR3 size: 14 residues. Germline CDR1 LNHDA, CDR2 SQIVND (reference sequence). The V and J ends lost 7 bases and 1 base respectively, with 14 bases between them.

This clonotype was observed a few times. J is TRBJ1-5 and V is TRBV6-1; D is uncertain. The V gene lost 6 bases and the J gene lost 5 bases, with 17 bases spanning the gap. The CDR3 totals 15 residues. The germline gives CDR1 MNHNS, CDR2 SASEGT. The CDR3 nucleotides read TGTGCCAGCAGACCCATTCGGACGGTAGATCAGCCCCAGCATTTT. Amino acid sequence: CASRPIRTVDQPQHF.

The V gene is TRBV19, the J gene TRBJ2-1; D is unresolved. This CDR3 has 11 amino acids. CDR1 LNHDA and CDR2 SQIVND come from the germline V gene (reference sequence). The V gene lost 6 bases and the J gene lost 4 bases, with 4 bases spanning the gap. The CDR3 DNA reads TGTGCCAGTAGCATGTACAATGAGCAGTTCTTC. Translating gives CASSMYNEQFF.